The 32 T cell receptor beta chains below were found in one sample sequenced in a study of T cells in Graves' hyperthyroidism and ophthalmopathy. Template material for amplifying TCR beta CDR3 regions consisted of RNA transcripts. The study used the HTBI primer set for a first-round RT-PCR of the TCR CDR3. TCRdb passed the multiplex PCR reads through MiXCR, listing each CDR3 protein once. In the table there are more than 300,000 distinct CDR3 sequences, around 18% of which are singletons. Material: blood. The receptors were sampled from a man younger than 35 with Graves' ophthalmopathy.

This clonotype was seen more than once but under ten times. The V call is TRBV5-6, the J call TRBJ2-7; D not resolved. The CDR3 contains 15 residues. With 1 base removed from V and 0 bases from J, the gap between germline ends came to 11 bases. Germline CDR1 SGHDT, CDR2 YYEEEE. The CDR3 nucleotides are TGTGCCAGCAGCTTGTCCGGACGGTACTCCTACGAGCAGTACTTC. Residues: CASSLSGRYSYEQYF.

V usage is TRBV6-2 or TRBV6-3 and J usage is TRBJ2-2, with 7 positions matching TRBD2. Trimming cost V 4 bases and J 5 bases; bases outside gene matches: 1. Germline assignment: CDR1 MNHEY and CDR2 SVGEGT. The CDR3 contains 13 residues. The DNA for the CDR3 is TGTGCCAGCAGTTGGGGGGGTACCGGGGAGCTGTTTTTT. Its translation: CASSWGGTGELFF.

In its sample, this clonotype was seen many times. The chain is built from TRBV7-9 and TRBJ2-2, with no clear D. The CDR3 runs to 15 residues. V shed 6 bases and J shed 5 bases, with 16 bases lying between them. From germline, CDR1 is SEHNR and CDR2 FQNEAQ (reference sequence). The DNA for the CDR3 is TGTGCCAGCAGTCCCAAGGAAGGCTCGACCGGGGAGCTGTTTTTT. Its translation: CASSPKEGSTGELFF. Full variable domain (missing parts from reference TRBV7-9 and TRBJ2-2): DTGVSQNPRHKITKRGQNVTFRCDPISEHNRLYWYRQTLGQGPEFLTYFQNEAQLEKSRLLSDRFSAERPKGSFSTLEIQRTEQGDSAMYLCASSPKEGSTGELFFGEGSRLTVL.

The sample holds a few counts of this clonotype. The chain uses TRBV28 and TRBJ2-5; D possibly corresponds to TRBD1 (6 bases). Trimming cost V 7 bases and J 7 bases, with 16 bases left between them. This CDR3 has 13 residues. Germline CDR1 is MDHEN and CDR2 is SYDVKM. The CDR3: CASTLGQSGTQYF. Here the CDR3 DNA reads TGTGCCAGCACCTTAGGACAGTCGGGGACCCAGTACTTC.

This clonotype appeared a few times. The chain uses TRBV18 and TRBJ1-5, with 8 nucleotides matching TRBD1. The germline gives CDR1 KGHSH, CDR2 LQKENI. Trimming cost V 3 bases and J 5 bases; bases outside gene matches: 6. The CDR3 length is 15 residues. The CDR3 nucleotides read TGTGCCAGCTCACCCCCAGGGGGCGCCGATCAGCCCCAGCATTTT. The encoded protein is CASSPPGGADQPQHF. Supplemented by reference TRBV18 and TRBJ1-5, the full variable domain reads NAGVMQNPRHLVRRRGQEARLRCSPMKGHSHVYWYRQLPEEGLKFMVYLQKENIIDESGMPKERFSAEFPKEGPSILRIQQVVRGDSAAYFCASSPPGGADQPQHFGDGTRLSIL.

The chain combines TRBV15 with TRBJ1-2, with D hard to call. The CDR3 covers 14 residues. CDR1 is LNHNV, CDR2 YYDKDF, per germline (reference sequence). V dropped 1 base and J dropped 2 bases, with 8 bases sitting between them. The CDR3 loop reads CATSRGDTNYGYTF. In DNA, the CDR3 is TGTGCCACCAGCAGAGGAGACACAAACTATGGCTACACCTTC.

The J gene is TRBJ2-7, the V gene TRBV3-1; D is unclear. This CDR3 has 12 residues. Between the trimmed V and J ends, which lost 2 bases and 3 bases, there was a span of 5 bases. Germline CDR1 LGHDT, CDR2 YNNKEL (reference sequence). The CDR3 reads CASSQQDYEQYF. DNA of the CDR3: TGTGCCAGCAGCCAACAGGACTACGAGCAGTACTTC.

The chain links TRBV20-1 to TRBJ2-5; 9 nucleotides match TRBD2. Trimming removed 5 bases from V and 2 bases from J; junction bases left unmatched: 6. This CDR3 comprises 14 residues. CDR1 is DFQATT and CDR2 is SNEGSKA in the germline V gene (reference sequence). The CDR3 nucleotides are TGCAGTGCTTCGGGACTAGCCCTGCAAGAGACCCAGTACTTC. Translated: CSASGLALQETQYF.

The V and J genes are TRBV2 and TRBJ2-6, with D perhaps matching TRBD1 or TRBD2 (6 bases each). The CDR3 is 16 amino acids. Germline V gene data show CDR1 as SNHLY and CDR2 as FYNNEI. V lost 8 bases and J 4 bases, leaving 18 bases between the germline ends. The CDR3 protein is CASRGLRAGGANVLTF. DNA for the CDR3: TGTGCCAGCCGGGGGCTCCGGGCAGGAGGGGCCAACGTCCTGACTTTC.

Ten or more counts support this clonotype. The V call is TRBV10-3, the J call TRBJ2-3; D tentatively reads TRBD1 or TRBD2 (5 bases each). The CDR3 totals 16 residues. V lost 3 bases, J lost 2 bases, and 15 bases lay in between. Germline V gene sequence: CDR1 ENHRY, CDR2 SYGVKD. The CDR3 nucleotides are TGTGCCATCAGTGATGGGGGACGGACAACCACAGATACGCAGTATTTT. It translates to CAISDGGRTTTDTQYF.

The chain is built from TRBV27 and TRBJ2-6, with D hard to call. Germline V gives CDR1 MNHEY, CDR2 SMNVEV (reference sequence). Trimming cost V 4 bases and J 3 bases, with 10 bases left between them. The length of the CDR3 is 15 residues. This CDR3 is CASSSAWGGANVLTF. Written as DNA, the CDR3 is TGTGCCAGCAGTTCCGCGTGGGGTGGGGCCAACGTCCTGACTTTC.

The CDR3 DNA is TGTGCCAGCAGCTTCCTCCAAGAGAACACCGGGGAGCTGTTTTTT. Translation: CASSFLQENTGELFF. The chain joins TRBV7-8 to TRBJ2-2, with D uncertain. The length of the CDR3 is 15 residues. Per germline, CDR1 SGHVS and CDR2 FQNEAQ. The V gene lost 3 bases and the J gene lost 1 base, with 9 bases spanning the gap.

The chain is built from TRBV5-1 and TRBJ2-5; D not resolved. V shed 0 bases and J shed 1 base, with 13 bases lying between them. Germline V gene lookup returns CDR1 SGHRS and CDR2 YFSETQ. The CDR3 runs 16 residues. The CDR3 here is CASSLGLVLGQETQYF. CDR3 DNA sequence: TGCGCCAGCAGCTTGGGCCTAGTCCTTGGCCAAGAGACCCAGTACTTC.

In its sample, this clonotype was seen many times. The junction departs from the called germline gene at one end, perhaps through a read error. The chain is built from TRBV5-1 and TRBJ2-7; 10 nucleotides line up with TRBD1. This CDR3 is built from 14 residues. Germline lookup yields CDR1 SGHRS and CDR2 YFSETQ. The CDR3 DNA reads TGCGCCCGCAGCCTTAGACAGGGGGCGGACGAGCAGTACTTC. It is translated as CARSLRQGADEQYF.

This chain joins TRBV4-1 and TRBJ1-6, with a weak D call TRBD1 (5 bases). The CDR3 has 14 residues. Per the germline V gene, CDR1 is MGHRA and CDR2 is YSYEKL. Trimming removed 3 bases at V and 8 bases at J, with 11 bases between. The CDR3 coding sequence is TGCGCCAGCAGCCATAGGGACGGAGATTCACCCCTCCACTTT. Protein sequence: CASSHRDGDSPLHF.

This clonotype was seen a few times. The V call is TRBV10-3, the J call TRBJ2-2, with TRBD1 identical over 8 bases. Germline lookup yields CDR1 ENHRY and CDR2 SYGVKD. V lost 6 bases, J lost 6 bases, and 6 bases stayed unmatched. CDR3 length equals 14 residues. CDR3 loop: CAIRQGVIAGELFF. The CDR3 nucleotides read TGTGCCATCAGACAGGGGGTCATCGCCGGGGAGCTGTTTTTT.

In its sample, this clonotype was seen many times. V gene TRBV27 combines with J gene TRBJ1-1; D possibly corresponds to TRBD1 (6 bases). CDR1 and CDR2 (germline): MNHEY, SMNVEV (reference sequence). The CDR3 spans 16 residues. With 3 bases removed from V and 6 bases from J, the gap between germline ends came to 20 bases. As DNA, the CDR3 is TGTGCCAGCAGTTTCTCCGCGGGACACAACCCCTCTGAAGCTTTCTTT. Its protein is CASSFSAGHNPSEAFF.

Turning to this clonotype: One junction end does not reproduce the germline sequence, and a read error may be involved. The V and J genes are TRBV2 and TRBJ2-1; D uncertain. Germline assignment: CDR1 SNHLY and CDR2 FYNNEI. The CDR3 covers 11 residues. CDR3 in amino acids: CATSGFTEQFF. The CDR3, as DNA: TGTGCCACCAGTGGCTTTACCGAGCAGTTCTTC.

This clonotype was detected ten times or more. The V gene is TRBV12-3 or TRBV12-4, the J gene TRBJ1-4; D might be TRBD1 (5 bases). V lost 6 bases to trimming and J lost 6 bases, with 8 bases between them. This CDR3 has 12 amino acids. CDR3 loop: CASSRGDEKLFF. As DNA, the CDR3 is TGTGCCAGCAGCAGAGGGGATGAAAAACTGTTTTTT.

This chain links TRBV24-1 with TRBJ2-1; D perhaps matches TRBD1 (5 bases). This CDR3 has 14 amino acids. Deletions cut 3 bases from V and 12 bases from J, with 17 bases between. The germline CDR1 and CDR2 sequences are KGHDR and SFDVKD. The chain's CDR3 is CATSDPFQGARQFF. CDR3 in DNA: TGTGCCACCAGTGATCCCTTTCAGGGCGCAAGGCAGTTCTTC.

The chain carries TRBV4-3 and TRBJ1-5; 8 positions agree with TRBD1. CDR3 length: 17 amino acids. The germline V gene encodes CDR1 LGHNA and CDR2 YSLEER. V lost 1 base and J lost 2; bases outside the gene matches: 7. CDR3 amino acids: CASSQVGQGRGNQPQHF. In DNA, the CDR3 is TGCGCCAGCAGCCAAGTAGGACAGGGTAGGGGCAATCAGCCCCAGCATTTT.

This clonotype came up a few times. This chain connects TRBV20-1 to TRBJ1-6; the D gene is possibly TRBD1 (5 bases). Germline V CDR1 and CDR2: DFQATT, SNEGSKA (reference sequence). V was clipped by 8 bases and J by 6 bases, with 17 bases between them. The CDR3 contains 14 residues. CDR3 DNA sequence: TGCAGTTCCAAATCGGGACCGGGTAATTCACCCCTCCACTTT. This codes for CSSKSGPGNSPLHF.

The rearrangement links TRBV7-9 to TRBJ2-5; D possibly uses TRBD1 or TRBD2 (6 bases each). The CDR3 consists of 16 residues. Trimming took 6 bases from V and 12 from J, leaving 29 bases between them. Germline V gives CDR1 SEHNR, CDR2 FQNEAQ (reference sequence). Here the CDR3 reads CASSESSWSIKGGKYF. As DNA, the CDR3 is TGTGCCAGCAGTGAAAGTTCATGGAGCATCAAAGGGGGGAAGTACTTC.

At least ten counts were recorded for this clonotype. This chain uses TRBV5-1 with TRBJ2-7, with 12 nucleotides matching TRBD1. The CDR3 extends over 15 amino acids. Germline-derived CDR1 and CDR2 are SGHRS and YFSETQ. The junction had 9 bases not matched to a gene; V was cut back by 4 bases and J by 7 bases. CDR3 nucleotide sequence: TGCGCCAGCAGCCCCCGGGACAGGGGGCTGGGGGAGCAGTACTTC. Protein: CASSPRDRGLGEQYF.

This chain uses TRBV11-2 with TRBJ1-4; D is ambiguous. Trimming took 5 bases from V and 7 from J, leaving 11 bases between them. The CDR3 covers 13 residues. CDR1 is SGHAT and CDR2 is FQNNGV in the germline V gene. The CDR3 DNA reads TGTGCCAGCAGCCCAGGCGATATTGAAAAACTGTTTTTT. As protein: CASSPGDIEKLFF. The full variable domain, with the rest looked up from reference TRBV11-2 and TRBJ1-4, is EAGVAQSPRYKIIEKRQSVAFWCNPISGHATLYWYQQILGQGPKLLIQFQNNGVVDDSQLPKDRFSAERLKGVDSTLKIQPAKLEDSAVYLCASSPGDIEKLFFGSGTQLSVL.

This clonotype occurred many times. The chain links TRBV2 to TRBJ2-3, with 12 bases that match TRBD2. CDR3 length: 15 amino acids. The germline V gene encodes CDR1 SNHLY and CDR2 FYNNEI. V was pared by 4 bases and J by 1 base, with 0 bases of the junction left unmatched. In DNA, the CDR3 is TGTGCCAGCAGTGGGACTAGCGGGGGCACAGATACGCAGTATTTT. Protein: CASSGTSGGTDTQYF.

There are many counts of this clonotype. In DNA, the CDR3 is TGTGCCAGCAGCTTAGATACGGTGTACTACGAGCAGTACTTC. Amino acid sequence: CASSLDTVYYEQYF. The genes are TRBV7-9 and TRBJ2-7; no firm D call. Deletions cut 1 base from V and 3 bases from J, with 10 bases between. Germline values: CDR1 SEHNR, CDR2 FQNEAQ (reference sequence). This CDR3 has 14 amino acids. Using reference TRBV7-9 and TRBJ2-7 for the parts outside the CDR3, the full variable domain is DTGVSQNPRHKITKRGQNVTFRCDPISEHNRLYWYRQTLGQGPEFLTYFQNEAQLEKSRLLSDRFSAERPKGSFSTLEIQRTEQGDSAMYLCASSLDTVYYEQYFGPGTRLTVT.

This clonotype was found many times. Here the CDR3 reads CSAREWGDSPLHF. The DNA for the CDR3 is TGCAGTGCTAGAGAGTGGGGGGACTCACCCCTCCACTTT. The chain is built from TRBV20-1 and TRBJ1-6; tentative D call: TRBD1 (5 bases). V dropped 0 bases and J dropped 10 bases, with 10 bases sitting between them. Germline V CDR1 and CDR2: DFQATT, SNEGSKA (reference sequence). The CDR3 runs 13 residues.

This clonotype showed up many times. The V gene is TRBV7-8, the J gene TRBJ2-3; D remains unclear. Germline V gene lookup returns CDR1 SGHVS and CDR2 FQNEAQ. This CDR3 has 13 residues. V dropped 5 bases and J dropped 3 bases, with 9 bases sitting between them. This chain's CDR3 is CASSPGPTDTQYF. The CDR3 DNA reads TGTGCCAGCAGCCCAGGTCCAACAGATACGCAGTATTTT. Supplemented by reference TRBV7-8 and TRBJ2-3, the full variable domain reads GAGVSQSPRYKVAKRGQDVALRCDPISGHVSLFWYQQALGQGPEFLTYFQNEAQLDKSGLPSDRFFAERPEGSVSTLKIQRTQQEDSAVYLCASSPGPTDTQYFGPGTRLTVL.

A few counts support this clonotype. The V and J genes are TRBV6-1 and TRBJ2-7, with D perhaps given as TRBD1 or TRBD2 (5 bases each). This CDR3 spans 14 amino acids. V was pared by 4 bases and J by 2 bases, with 12 bases between. Germline lookup yields CDR1 MNHNS and CDR2 SASEGT. CDR3 coding DNA: TGTGCCAGCAGTGCGAGGGACGGTGCCTACGAGCAGTACTTC. Translated: CASSARDGAYEQYF.

This clonotype showed up many times. The chain combines TRBV11-2 with TRBJ1-5; TRBD1 is a possible D gene (6 bases). CDR1 and CDR2 from the germline V gene are SGHAT and FQNNGV. Trimming took off 5 bases at V and 4 bases at J, with 15 bases between the two ends. The CDR3 spans 15 residues. For the CDR3, the DNA is TGTGCCAGCAGCAAAGGGGGGGGTGGGAATCAGCCCCAGCATTTT. Its translation: CASSKGGGGNQPQHF.

This clonotype was recorded at least ten times. The V and J genes are TRBV3-1 and TRBJ1-2, with D possibly TRBD1 on 5 matching bases. V lost 3 bases and J 4 bases, leaving 6 bases between the germline ends. CDR1 is LGHDT, CDR2 YNNKEL, per germline (reference sequence). The CDR3 length is 12 residues. CDR3 sequence: CASSQTVYGYTF. In DNA form, the CDR3 reads TGTGCCAGCAGCCAGACAGTCTATGGCTACACCTTC.